The subject of this entry is one T cell receptor (beta chain). Produced via immunoSEQ multiplex PCR; TCRdb's table is partial and in-frame only. Here the sample spans around 250,000 clones, about 85% being singletons. This CDR3 has 14 residues. Germline V gives CDR1 KGHDR, CDR2 SFDVKD. V lost 4 bases, J lost 10 bases, and 4 bases stayed unmatched. This entry is derived from a study of blood T cell repertoires in COVID-19. The V call is TRBV24-1, the J call TRBJ1-6; 9 nucleotides align to TRBD1. Source material: peripheral blood. The source is a young man with active or convalescent COVID-19. The CDR3 here is CATSEGQGGSPLHF. CDR3 DNA sequence: TGTGCCACCAGTGAGGGACAGGGTGGCTCACCCCTCCACTTT.